This passage covers 13 T cell receptor beta chains from one sample sequenced in a study of regulatory T cells in long-lasting Graves disease. Time point meaning: persistent/refractory GD, antithyroid drugs over 5 years with positive TRAb. The TCR library was made from RNA that had been extracted from PBMCs in TRIzol. Building of the TCR beta libraries involved iRepertoire HTBI primers and Arm-PCR of CDR3 regions. TCRdb called the multiplex PCR reads again in MiXCR, with one record for every CDR3 protein. This sample yields 390,000 or so distinct CDR3 sequences, of which approximately 23% are seen a single time; about 27% belongs to the top ten. This material consisted of peripheral blood mononuclear cells (PBMCs), taken when the disease was refractory, from a patient treated with antithyroid drugs. These TCRs come from a woman aged 40 to 50 with Graves disease.

This clonotype was found many times. This chain links TRBV28 with TRBJ2-7, with TRBD1 matching over 7 bases. CDR1 and CDR2 from the germline V gene are MDHEN and SYDVKM. The CDR3 sequence is 15 residues long. V was pared by 1 base and J by 0 bases, with 3 bases of the junction left unmatched. The CDR3 spells CASSLFRDSSYEQYF. The CDR3, as DNA: TGTGCCAGCAGTTTATTCCGGGACAGCTCCTACGAGCAGTACTTC.

This clonotype has just a few counts. V gene TRBV19 combines with J gene TRBJ2-5, with D perhaps TRBD1 (6 bases). CDR3 size: 16 residues. V was shortened by 6 bases and J by 2 bases, with 19 bases between the two germline ends. Germline lookup yields CDR1 LNHDA and CDR2 SQIVND (reference sequence). The CDR3 region has the DNA TGTGCCAGTAGCGGACAGTCGGTAGCGCTACAAGAGACCCAGTACTTC. It codes for CASSGQSVALQETQYF.

This clonotype was counted many times. The chain combines TRBV28 with TRBJ1-5; 9 bases map to TRBD1. V was clipped by 5 bases and J by 6 bases; unmatched bases: 8. Germline V gives CDR1 MDHEN, CDR2 SYDVKM. This CDR3 has 15 amino acids. CDR3 sequence: CASSTPGQGIQPQHF. For the CDR3, the DNA is TGTGCCAGCAGTACCCCGGGACAGGGAATTCAGCCCCAGCATTTT. The full variable domain, rest sourced from reference TRBV28 and TRBJ1-5, is DVKVTQSSRYLVKRTGEKVFLECVQDMDHENMFWYRQDPGLGLRLIYFSYDVKMKEKGDIPEGYSVSREKKERFSLILESASTNQTSMYLCASSTPGQGIQPQHFGDGTRLSIL.

This clonotype was seen ten or more times. The J gene is TRBJ2-7, the V gene TRBV11-2, with no clear D. Germline assignment: CDR1 SGHAT and CDR2 FQNNGV. The CDR3 runs to 12 residues. Trimming pared 5 bases from V and 6 bases from J, leaving 11 bases between. Here the CDR3 DNA reads TGTGCCAGCAGCCCCCCAGGCGGCGAGCAGTACTTC. Its translation: CASSPPGGEQYF.

This clonotype came up a few times. As DNA, the CDR3 is TGTGCCAGCAGTTTAGCGGGAGCGTACAATGAGCAGTTCTTC. It is translated as CASSLAGAYNEQFF. The gene calls are TRBV28 and TRBJ2-1, with 7 bases matching TRBD2. Germline CDR1 reads MDHEN; CDR2 reads SYDVKM. The CDR3 is 14 residues long. The J segment lost 4 bases and the V segment lost 2 bases, leaving 2 bases of the junction unmatched. The full variable domain, with the rest looked up from reference TRBV28 and TRBJ2-1, is DVKVTQSSRYLVKRTGEKVFLECVQDMDHENMFWYRQDPGLGLRLIYFSYDVKMKEKGDIPEGYSVSREKKERFSLILESASTNQTSMYLCASSLAGAYNEQFFGPGTRLTVL.

The rearrangement uses TRBV27 and TRBJ2-1; D is possibly TRBD1 (5 bases). The CDR3 runs to 16 residues. The V gene's germline CDR1 is MNHEY and CDR2 SMNVEV (reference sequence). V was pared by 1 base and J by 0 bases, with 10 bases between. CDR3 DNA sequence: TGTGCCAGCAGTTTATTTGGGGCGAGCTCCTACAATGAGCAGTTCTTC. Translating it yields CASSLFGASSYNEQFF.

This clonotype was observed many times. J is TRBJ2-7 and V is TRBV20-1; D ambiguous. Germline V lookup: CDR1 DFQATT, CDR2 SNEGSKA (reference sequence). The CDR3 contains 13 residues. Trimming took 3 bases from V and 0 from J, leaving 9 bases between them. The CDR3 DNA follows: TGCAGTGCTAGCTGGGTTAACTCCTACGAGCAGTACTTC. As protein: CSASWVNSYEQYF.

CDR3 DNA: TGTGCCAGCAGAATAGCGCCCCATAGTATCGGGGAGCTGTTTTTT. This gives the protein CASRIAPHSIGELFF. The V and J genes are TRBV7-9 and TRBJ2-2, with a weak D call TRBD2 (5 bases). Trimming cost V 6 bases and J 7 bases, with 18 bases left between them. The length of the CDR3 is 15 residues. Germline CDR1 and CDR2: SEHNR and FQNEAQ (reference sequence).

Notes on this clonotype: This is likely a read error, given that the CDR3 carries no conserved phenylalanine or tryptophan at its end. This chain uses TRBV19 with TRBJ1-3; D is uncertain. Germline V lookup: CDR1 LNHDA, CDR2 SQIVND (reference sequence). Trimming pared 5 bases from V and 0 bases from J, leaving 14 bases between. The CDR3 is 16 amino acids. As DNA, the CDR3 is TGTGCCAGTAGTCCGATACCCCAGAGCTCTGGAAACACCATATATCTT. Translating gives CASSPIPQSSGNTIYL.

In its sample, this clonotype was seen many times. This sequence joins TRBV7-9 and TRBJ2-1, with 9 bases matching TRBD2. Trimming cost V 5 bases and J 5 bases; bases outside gene matches: 7. The CDR3 is 15 amino acids. Germline-derived CDR1 and CDR2 are SEHNR and FQNEAQ (reference sequence). The CDR3 DNA reads as TGTGCCAGCAGCGATAGCCTAGCGGGAAACAATGAGCAGTTCTTC. It specifies CASSDSLAGNNEQFF.

This clonotype was observed at least ten times. CDR3 in DNA: TGTGCCAGCAGCCTTTTTCCGGGAGGGCCAACCGGGGAGCTGTTTTTT. Its translation: CASSLFPGGPTGELFF. The chain recombines TRBV11-2 with TRBJ2-2; TRBD2 matches at 8 bases. Germline V CDR1 and CDR2: SGHAT, FQNNGV. This CDR3 has 16 amino acids. V lost 5 bases and J lost 5; bases outside the gene matches: 10.

The chain uses TRBV28 and TRBJ2-7; D ambiguous. Germline CDR1 and CDR2: MDHEN and SYDVKM. This CDR3 has 14 residues. The ends were cut back, 5 bases at V and 3 bases at J, with 14 bases in the middle. CDR3 loop: CASSPQEDHYEQYF. The CDR3 DNA reads as TGTGCCAGCAGTCCTCAAGAAGACCACTACGAGCAGTACTTC.

V usage is TRBV29-1 and J usage is TRBJ2-3; TRBD1 is a possible D gene (6 bases). CDR1 and CDR2 (germline): SQVTM, ANQGSEA. V lost 6 bases to trimming and J lost 2 bases, with 18 bases between them. The CDR3 is made up of 15 amino acids. The CDR3 is CSVRRQGLNTDTQYF. CDR3 nucleotides: TGCAGCGTGCGTCGGCAGGGGCTAAACACAGATACGCAGTATTTT.